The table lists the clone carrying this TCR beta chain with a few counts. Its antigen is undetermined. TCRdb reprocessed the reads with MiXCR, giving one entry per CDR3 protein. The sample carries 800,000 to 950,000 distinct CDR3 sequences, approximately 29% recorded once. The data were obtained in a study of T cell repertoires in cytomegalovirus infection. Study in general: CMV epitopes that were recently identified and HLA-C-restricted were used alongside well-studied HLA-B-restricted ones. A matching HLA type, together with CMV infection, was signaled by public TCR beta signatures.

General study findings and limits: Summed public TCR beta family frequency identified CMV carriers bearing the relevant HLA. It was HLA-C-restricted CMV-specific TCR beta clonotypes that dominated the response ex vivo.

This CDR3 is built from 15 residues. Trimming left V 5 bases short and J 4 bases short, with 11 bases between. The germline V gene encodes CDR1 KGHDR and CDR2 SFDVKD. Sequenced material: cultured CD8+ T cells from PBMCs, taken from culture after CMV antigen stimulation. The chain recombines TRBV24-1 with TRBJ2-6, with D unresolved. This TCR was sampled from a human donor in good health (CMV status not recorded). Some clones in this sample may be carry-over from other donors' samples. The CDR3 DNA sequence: TGTGCCACCAGTGGAGATGGCCCCGGGGCCAACGTCCTGACTTTC. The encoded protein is CATSGDGPGANVLTF.